This TCR beta chain was identified in a study of cytomegalovirus exposure and HLA in healthy donors. Broader study findings: Sequences of the TCR beta chain were said to predict the HLA-A and HLA-B alleles of most subjects accurately. The authors assumed roughly uniform sequencing depth across donors for presence/absence analyses.

On this clone itself: Its antigen is as yet unknown.

PCR amplification relied on 60 Vbeta primers (plus 13 Jbeta primers). This table comes from immunoSEQ multiplex PCR, and its TCRdb copy is limited to in-frame clones, with some not included. Seen here are approximately 69,000 clones, about 74% observed once, and the top ten hold about 24%. This sequence was found in a young woman in good health and CMV-seropositive. The sequenced sample was PBMCs.

The CDR3 sequence is CASSVLSVSTDTQYF. The CDR3 region has the DNA TGTGCCAGCAGCGTCCTCAGCGTAAGCACAGATACGCAGTATTTT. The chain combines TRBV28 with TRBJ2-3; D is ambiguous. Trimming took off 6 bases at V and 0 bases at J, with 13 bases between the two ends. Looked up from germline, CDR1 is MDHEN and CDR2 is SYDVKM. The CDR3 has 15 residues.